Listed below are T cell receptor beta chains from one sample, sequenced in a study of blood T cells in healthy people across ages. From the 5' RACE reads, TCRdb called clonotypes with MiXCR, one entry per CDR3 protein. The sample shows 1,800,000 or so distinct CDR3 sequences, roughly two fifths of them seen only once. The sequenced sample was blood. These receptor sequences come from a human donor in good health. The CDR3 runs from the conserved cysteine through the conserved F or W. The order of the fields is CDR3 protein, V gene, CDR3 length, J gene, clone size. A clone size is listed for some rows: how often the clone was seen (once, few, many), or a class if it is expanded.

CASSLLSGSPADTQYF TRBV28 16 TRBJ2-3 .
CASTPGSGGDTQYF TRBV7-2 14 TRBJ2-3 .
CASSKGLVTDTQYF TRBV3-1 14 TRBJ2-3 .
CASSQVAGGLAYNEKFF TRBV4-1 17 TRBJ2-1 .
CASSSPIERDQETQYF TRBV6-2/TRBV6-3 16 TRBJ2-5 few
CASSLVVGSEESDTQYF TRBV7-2 17 TRBJ2-3 .
CSARDSRTGALNTEAFF TRBV20-1 17 TRBJ1-1 .
CASSLGAGGKSDTQYF TRBV7-9 16 TRBJ2-3 .
CASSREVNEKLFF TRBV5-1 13 TRBJ1-4 .
CASRATGEDYGYTF TRBV12-3/TRBV12-4 14 TRBJ1-2 .
CASSYDNSGEQYF TRBV6-6 13 TRBJ2-7 .
CASSEGGSYEQYF TRBV2 13 TRBJ2-7 many
CASSLLAGDAQETQYF TRBV7-2 16 TRBJ2-5 .
CASSLVFVGTEAFF TRBV12-3/TRBV12-4 14 TRBJ1-1 .
CSASKGQHYEQYF TRBV20-1 13 TRBJ2-7 .
CASSREETGEKTQYF TRBV4-2 15 . .
CASSLLLAGGHYNEQFF TRBV27 17 TRBJ2-1 .
CASSYSAGGNQPQHF TRBV6-2/TRBV6-3 15 TRBJ1-5 .
CASSIDREGPVNTEAFF TRBV19 17 TRBJ1-1 once
CASNPGQGTGELFF TRBV2 14 TRBJ2-2 .
CASSLVTGGTGETQYF TRBV7-9 16 TRBJ2-5 .
CASLQDDSVNTEAFF TRBV21-1 15 TRBJ1-1 .
CASSFRRQLENEKLFF TRBV5-6 16 TRBJ1-4 few
CASSAGLLLWNEQFF TRBV2 15 TRBJ2-1 few